This T cell receptor beta chain was found in a study of blood T cells in healthy people across ages. This clonotype was observed a few times. An end of the junction differs from the germline gene, which may be a read error. CDR1 is DFQATT, CDR2 SNEGSKA, per germline (reference sequence). This CDR3 contains 14 residues. A sample-barcoded 5' primer and a J-beta primer mix were used in a second PCR of about 6 to 12 cycles. TCRdb re-derived calls from the 5' RACE reads in MiXCR, one entry per CDR3 protein. The sample has 550,000 to 600,000 distinct CDR3 sequences, 40% to 50% seen once. Sequenced: blood. This TCR was recovered from a man at least 80 years old in good health. V usage is TRBV20-1 and J usage is TRBJ2-1; D may match TRBD1 or TRBD2 (6 bases each). The CDR3 sequence: CSARLGGLYNVQFF. In nucleotides, the CDR3 is TGCAGTGCTAGGCTTGGGGGGCTGTACAATGTGCAGTTCTTC.